One TCR beta chain is described in this entry. Its antigen is unknown. This record belongs to a study of radiation and T cells in renal cell carcinoma. Turning to the study itself: Nephrectomy followed 15 Gy stereotactic body radiation by 4 weeks.

The sample's time point: baseline pretreatment blood. Treatment described: 15 Gy SBRT to primary tumor, nephrectomy 4 weeks later. Serial blood draws occurred at baseline and 2 and 4 weeks post-SBRT. Germline loops: CDR1 ENHRY, CDR2 SYGVKD. Trimming stripped 3 bases from V and 3 bases from J, with 6 bases between. This CDR3 is 13 amino acids long. TCRdb keeps only in-frame clones here, not all; method: immunoSEQ multiplex PCR. The table includes 40,000 to 50,000 clones, about 80% detected once. General observations from the study: Pretreatment tumor biopsies were lacking, so baseline clonotypes are unknown. Top tumor clonotypes rose in blood 2 weeks post-radiation, then contracted.

The J gene is TRBJ1-5, the V gene TRBV10-3, with D unclear. This TCR derives from a woman between 65 and 79 years old with renal cell carcinoma. This specimen was blood, taken from a patient whose treatment included radiotherapy and nephrectomy. The CDR3 DNA follows: TGTGCCATCAGTGAAGTGTCCAATCAGCCCCAGCATTTT. This gives the protein CAISEVSNQPQHF.